The rows below give T cell receptor beta chains drawn from one sample of a study of OX40 agonist ivuxolimab in advanced cancers. Libraries were prepared by immunoSEQ multiplex PCR; TCRdb keeps only in-frame clonotypes and omits some of them. The sample has some 150,000 clones; 90% are singletons. Sequencing was performed on CD4+ or CD8+ T cells sorted from blood, taken in a trial of the OX40 agonist ivuxolimab. The receptor source for this set is an adult with an advanced solid tumor such as melanoma, head and neck, liver or kidney cancer. Both conserved end residues are part of each CDR3. The D gene is left open where the match is weak. The size of a clone is reported for some rows only, either as once, few or many, or as a class for expanded clones.

abundance	d_gene	v_gene	j_gene	CDR3nt	CDR3aa
-	-	TRBV30	TRBJ2-1	TGTGCCTGGAGTCCACAGGGTTATGAGCAGTTCTTC	CAWSPQGYEQFF
-	-	TRBV7-2	TRBJ1-2	TGTGCCAGCAGCTCGTCCCAGGGTTCTGGCTACACCTTC	CASSSSQGSGYTF
-	-	TRBV5-6	TRBJ1-2	TGTGCCAGCAGTCCATGGGACGTCCAGAGAAGCGGCTACACCTTC	CASSPWDVQRSGYTF
-	-	TRBV19	TRBJ2-2	TGTGCCAGTAGTATCACTAGGGGGACCGGGGAGCTGTTTTTT	CASSITRGTGELFF
-	-	TRBV13	TRBJ2-7	TGTGCCAGCAGCCGGTTGGATACAGGGAAAATCTCCTACGAGCAGTACTTC	CASSRLDTGKISYEQYF
-	-	TRBV28	TRBJ1-1	TGTGCCAGCAGTTTCCCAGGGATAAAGAACACTGAAGCTTTCTTT	CASSFPGIKNTEAFF
-	TRBD1	TRBV27	TRBJ2-7	TGTGCCAGCAGTTTGGGACAGGGGATTTACGAGCAGTACTTC	CASSLGQGIYEQYF
once	TRBD1	TRBV9	TRBJ2-7	TGTGCCAGCAGCGCTGGTGACAGGGGGCGCGACGACGAGCAGTACTTC	CASSAGDRGRDDEQYF
-	TRBD1	TRBV9	TRBJ1-2	TGTGCCAGCAGCGTAGGGACAGGGGACTATGGCTACACCTTC	CASSVGTGDYGYTF
-	TRBD2	TRBV29-1	TRBJ2-2	TGCAGCGTAGGGACTATTGGAACCACCGGGGAGCTGTTTTTT	CSVGTIGTTGELFF
-	TRBD2	TRBV7-7	TRBJ2-5	TGTGCTAGCAGCACCTCTTGGGCTAGCGGGTCACCAGAGACCCAGTACTTC	CASSTSWASGSPETQYF
-	-	TRBV28	TRBJ1-5	TGTGCCAGCAGCAGGTTAGATGGTCAGCCCCAGCATTTT	CASSRLDGQPQHF
-	-	TRBV15	TRBJ2-7	TGTGCCACCAGCCGAGGTATAAGGACACCGGCCTACGAGCAGTACTTC	CATSRGIRTPAYEQYF
-	TRBD1	TRBV9	TRBJ2-1	TGTGCCAGCAGCCCCAAGTGGGGGACAGGGGACTACAATGAGCAGTTCTTC	CASSPKWGTGDYNEQFF
few	-	TRBV5-8	TRBJ1-3	TGTGCCAGCAGCTTCTATGGAAACACCATATATTTT	CASSFYGNTIYF
once	-	TRBV5-1	TRBJ2-1	TGCGCCAGCAGCCCCCCTGGAGGTTCCTCCTACAATGAGCAGTTCTTC	CASSPPGGSSYNEQFF
-	-	TRBV5-1	TRBJ2-5	TGCGCCAGCAGCTTGCCAAAGGAGGGCGGAATTCAAGAGACCCAGTACTTC	CASSLPKEGGIQETQYF
-	-	TRBV6-5	TRBJ2-3	TGTGCCAGCACAGATACGCAGTATTTT	CASTDTQYF
-	-	TRBV5-5	TRBJ1-1	TGTGCCAGCAGCTTTGGGATGAACACTGAAGCTTTCTTT	CASSFGMNTEAFF
-	-	TRBV30	TRBJ2-2	TGTGCCTGGAGTGTCGGCAGGGTTAACGGGGAGCTGTTTTTT	CAWSVGRVNGELFF
-	TRBD1	TRBV7-2	TRBJ1-4	TGTGCCAGCACCGGGACAGATGAAAAACTGTTTTTT	CASTGTDEKLFF
-	-	TRBV7-2	TRBJ1-5	TGTGCCAGCAACAACAGGGTGGATCAGCCCCAGCATTTT	CASNNRVDQPQHF
-	-	TRBV12-5	TRBJ1-2	TGTGCTAGTGGTCAGACAGCTAACTATGGCTACACCTTC	CASGQTANYGYTF
-	-	TRBV9	TRBJ1-4	TGTGCCAGCAGTGGGGCCGGGTCAGATCATGAAAAACTGTTTTTT	CASSGAGSDHEKLFF
-	-	TRBV18	TRBJ2-1	TGTGCCAGCTCACCATTCGAGCGAGGGAGCTCCTACAATGAGCAGTTCTTC	CASSPFERGSSYNEQFF
-	TRBD2	TRBV4-2	TRBJ2-2	TGTGCCAGCAGCCAAGCGGGAGGGTACACCGGGGAGCTGTTTTTT	CASSQAGGYTGELFF
-	-	TRBV7-6	TRBJ2-3	TGTGCCAGCAGCTTGTCCTTGTCTAGCACAGATACGCAGTATTTT	CASSLSLSSTDTQYF
once	-	TRBV6-5	TRBJ1-5	TGTGCCAGCAGTACTGATCAGGCGGAGCCCCAGCATTTT	CASSTDQAEPQHF
few	-	TRBV29-1	TRBJ1-1	TGCAGCGTTGTATTAGGAGCTGAAGCTTTCTTT	CSVVLGAEAFF
-	-	TRBV5-1	TRBJ1-6	TGCGCCAGCAGCTTGGTAGGACAAACTAATTCACCCCTCCACTTT	CASSLVGQTNSPLHF
-	TRBD1	TRBV27	TRBJ1-1	TGTGCCAGCAGCTTATTCGGACAGGGGGCTTCTGAAGCTTTCTTT	CASSLFGQGASEAFF
-	-	TRBV6-4	TRBJ1-5	TGTGCCAGCAGTGGGAGGTGTGGAGGTAGGAATCAGCCCCAGCATTTT	CASSGRCGGRNQPQHF
-	TRBD1	TRBV2	TRBJ2-5	TGTGCCAGTGCCATGACGGGACAGCCTTACGGGACCCAGTACTTC	CASAMTGQPYGTQYF
-	-	TRBV4-3	TRBJ1-1	TGCGCCAGCAGCCAAGATATAATCGGCAGGGGCTACACTGAAGCTTTCTTT	CASSQDIIGRGYTEAFF
-	-	TRBV5-1	TRBJ1-5	TGCGCCAGCAGCTTGAACGGACCGAACAATCAGCCCCAGCATTTT	CASSLNGPNNQPQHF
-	-	TRBV6-1	TRBJ1-2	TGTGCCAGCAGTGATTGGGGGGCAGGTAACTATGGCTACACCTTC	CASSDWGAGNYGYTF
-	TRBD2	TRBV27	TRBJ2-1	TGTGCCAGCAGTTTGGGGCTAGCGGGAGTGAGCTCCTACAATGAGCAGTTCTTC	CASSLGLAGVSSYNEQFF
-	TRBD1	TRBV11-3	TRBJ1-1	TGTGCCAGCAGCTTAGGCGGACAGGGGAACACTGAAGCTTTCTTT	CASSLGGQGNTEAFF
once	-	TRBV13	TRBJ2-7	TGTGCCAGCAGCTCCCAACAGGGTAGCTACGAGCAGTACTTC	CASSSQQGSYEQYF
-	TRBD2	TRBV28	TRBJ2-7	TGTGCCAGCAGTTTAGCGGGAGTGTTTGAGCAGTACTTC	CASSLAGVFEQYF
-	TRBD2	TRBV11-3	TRBJ2-1	TGTGCCAGCAGTCTTAGCGCGATAACTAGCGGCAGCTCCTACAATGAGCAGTTCTTC	CASSLSAITSGSSYNEQFF
-	-	TRBV5-6	TRBJ2-1	TGTGCCAGCAGCTCCCAGTTAGAGAATGAGCAGTTCTTC	CASSSQLENEQFF
-	-	TRBV30	TRBJ2-3	TGTGCCTGGAGGGGAAGTGGAGATACGCAGTATTTT	CAWRGSGDTQYF
-	TRBD2	TRBV11-3	TRBJ2-5	TGTGCCAGCAGCTTAGGGGCGGGAGCGGAGACCCAGTACTTC	CASSLGAGAETQYF
-	-	TRBV6-1	TRBJ1-2	TGTGCCAGCAGTGAAGATGTCTTGGGCCTCAGGGTCTACACCTTC	CASSEDVLGLRVYTF
-	-	TRBV14	TRBJ1-1	TGTGCCAGCAGCCAAGTGCGTTCTGGGAACACTGAAGCTTTCTTT	CASSQVRSGNTEAFF
-	TRBD1	TRBV7-9	TRBJ1-1	TGTGCCAGCAGAGCAGGGGGCTGGTCTTCCATTGAAGCTTTCTTT	CASRAGGWSSIEAFF
-	-	TRBV6-5	TRBJ2-1	TGTGCCAGCAGTTACTCTAGGCTAGTCCACAATGAGCAGTTCTTC	CASSYSRLVHNEQFF
-	TRBD2	TRBV5-8	TRBJ2-1	TGTGCCAGCAGCTTGGGTCTAGCGGGAGTTAATGAGCAGTTCTTC	CASSLGLAGVNEQFF
-	-	TRBV30	TRBJ1-2	TGTGCCTGGGGGGGGCCTCCAGGGAACAATGGCTACACCTTC	CAWGGPPGNNGYTF
-	-	TRBV6-6	TRBJ2-1	TGTGCCAGCAGTTACTCCGGCTCGATGGAGCAGTTCTTC	CASSYSGSMEQFF
-	TRBD1	TRBV18	TRBJ1-5	TGTGCCAGCTCGCCGGGACAGAATCAGCCCCAGCATTTT	CASSPGQNQPQHF
-	-	TRBV6-5	TRBJ2-6	TGTGCCAGCAGTTACTCTAAGGGGTCTGGGGCCAACGTCCTGACTTTC	CASSYSKGSGANVLTF
-	-	TRBV18	TRBJ1-1	TGTGCCAGCTCACCAGCGAGGTCTGAAGCTTTCTTT	CASSPARSEAFF
-	-	TRBV5-1	TRBJ2-1	TGCGCCAGCAGCCCGGACTGGGGCGGGATGGATGAGCAGTTCTTC	CASSPDWGGMDEQFF
-	-	TRBV7-9	TRBJ1-3	TGTGCCAGCAGCTTAGCACGGGGGAGAGGAAACACCATATATTTT	CASSLARGRGNTIYF
-	-	TRBV6-1	TRBJ1-5	TGTGCCAGCGGGTCGGCGGGGAGCAATCAGCCCCAGCATTTT	CASGSAGSNQPQHF
-	TRBD1	TRBV5-1	TRBJ1-6	TGCGCCAGCAGCTGGACAGGGCTACAGAATTCACCCCTCCACTTT	CASSWTGLQNSPLHF
-	-	TRBV13	TRBJ2-7	TGTGCCAGCAGCTTAGGCCGCGGCCCAAGCTCCTACGAGCAGTACTTC	CASSLGRGPSSYEQYF